The 30 T cell receptor beta chains below all came from one sample that was sequenced in a study of molecular identifiers for immune sequencing clone quantification. TCRdb analysed the PCR reads with MiXCR anew, one entry per CDR3 protein. The sample carries some 650,000 distinct CDR3 sequences, about 20% recorded once. The material sequenced was naive CD8+ T cells from blood, with Jurkat cell RNA spiked in. As to subset: FACS-sorted CD8+CD4-CCR7+CD45RA+ naive T cells. These TCRs come from a human donor in good health. Some libraries in this study had Jurkat cell RNA spiked in.

This clonotype was picked up a small number of times. V usage is TRBV27 and J usage is TRBJ2-4; D is uncertain. Trimming took 0 bases from V and 0 from J, leaving 6 bases between them. Germline CDR1 and CDR2: MNHEY and SMNVEV (reference sequence). This CDR3 contains 15 residues. CDR3 sequence: CASSLSSLAKNIQYF. The CDR3, as DNA: TGTGCCAGCAGTTTATCTTCTCTAGCCAAAAACATTCAGTACTTC.

In its sample, this clonotype was seen many times. The V call is TRBV30, the J call TRBJ2-7; the D is unclear. Germline lookup yields CDR1 GTSNPN and CDR2 SVGIG (reference sequence). The CDR3 extends over 14 amino acids. Trimming removed 1 base at V and 2 bases at J, with 12 bases between. CDR3 coding DNA: TGTGCCTGGAGTGAAGGGCGCCAGACCTACGAGCAGTACTTC. Encoded protein: CAWSEGRQTYEQYF.

This clonotype occurred a few times. This rearrangement joins TRBV12-5 to TRBJ2-2; D gene uncertain. The germline V gene has CDR1 LGHNT and CDR2 FRNRAP. This CDR3 is built from 12 residues. This CDR3 is CVPSPPTGELFF. As DNA, the CDR3 is TGTGTCCCGAGTCCTCCAACCGGGGAGCTGTTTTTT.

As concerns this clonotype: One end of the junction does not line up with germline, which may come from a read error. The V call is TRBV7-9, the J call TRBJ2-1; D is undetermined. Germline V gene lookup returns CDR1 SEHNR and CDR2 FQNEAQ (reference sequence). The CDR3 consists of 12 residues. CDR3 protein: CAKSSPGNEQLF. CDR3 in DNA: TGTGCCAAAAGCAGCCCTGGTAATGAGCAGCTCTTC. The entire variable domain, with the rest obtained from reference TRBV7-9 and TRBJ2-1, is as follows: DTGVSQNPRHKITKRGQNVTFRCDPISEHNRLYWYRQTLGQGPEFLTYFQNEAQLEKSRLLSDRFSAERPKGSFSTLEIQRTEQGDSAMYLCAKSSPGNEQLFGPGTRLTVL.

The rearrangement uses TRBV19 and TRBJ1-5, with TRBD1 matching over 10 bases. After removal of 5 bases from V and 7 bases from J, the junction contained 14 bases not matched to a gene. CDR1 and CDR2 (germline): LNHDA, SQIVND (reference sequence). This CDR3 is 17 amino acids long. The CDR3: CASSSSVRDRGNQPQHF. The CDR3 coding sequence is TGTGCCAGTAGTTCAAGTGTACGGGACAGGGGAAACCAGCCCCAGCATTTT.

This clonotype was observed many times. The gene calls are TRBV6-2 or TRBV6-3 and TRBJ2-6, with D possibly being TRBD2 (6 bases). Germline V gene data show CDR1 as MNHEY and CDR2 as SVGEGT. This CDR3 spans 15 amino acids. The ends were cut back, 6 bases at V and 1 base at J, with 10 bases in the middle. The CDR3 is CASSPRGSGANVLTF. The CDR3 DNA follows: TGTGCCAGCAGCCCCCGGGGGTCTGGGGCCAACGTCCTGACTTTC.

The V and J genes are TRBV4-3 and TRBJ1-2, with D hard to call. V lost 1 base and J lost 4, with 13 bases in between. The germline V gene has CDR1 LGHNA and CDR2 YSLEER. The CDR3 length is 15 residues. The CDR3 DNA is TGCGCCAGCAGCCAAGCAGCGGGGTTGATCTATGGCTACACCTTC. The encoded protein is CASSQAAGLIYGYTF.

This clonotype was seen repeatedly, ten times or more. This rearrangement joins TRBV28 to TRBJ1-1, with D unclear. The CDR3 loop spans 13 amino acids. Germline CDR1 and CDR2: MDHEN and SYDVKM. V dropped 3 bases and J dropped 6 bases, with 11 bases sitting between them. The CDR3 DNA reads as TGTGCCAGCAGTTTTCGGCGTCTGCCTGAAGCTTTCTTT. Amino acid sequence: CASSFRRLPEAFF.

In this sample, this clonotype turned up many times. The chain employs TRBV5-1 and TRBJ2-7; D not certain. V lost 4 bases and J 6 bases, leaving 11 bases between the germline ends. CDR1 is SGHRS and CDR2 is YFSETQ in the germline V gene. The CDR3 length is 12 residues. CDR3 DNA: TGCGCCAGCAGCCCCTCTCCCCGCGAGCAGTACTTC. Amino acid sequence: CASSPSPREQYF.

Concerning this clonotype: A clone one base away is much larger, so this may be a read error. Here the CDR3 omits its conserved ending phenylalanine or tryptophan, so a read error is the likely source. The gene calls are TRBV29-1 and TRBJ2-1; D assignment may be TRBD1 or TRBD2 (5 bases each). V lost 0 bases to trimming and J lost 0 bases, with 9 bases between them. From germline, CDR1 is SQVTM and CDR2 ANQGSEA. The CDR3 loop spans 15 amino acids. The CDR3 is CSVEDPGTSYNEQFL. The CDR3 bases are TGCAGCGTTGAAGACCCCGGGACCTCCTACAATGAGCAGTTCCTC.

Concerning this clonotype: This may arise from a read error, as a much more abundant clone is one base away. The V and J genes are TRBV30 and TRBJ2-1, with D possibly TRBD2 on 5 matching bases. CDR3 length equals 10 residues. Germline assignment: CDR1 GTSNPN and CDR2 SVGIG (reference sequence). As DNA, the CDR3 is TGTGCCCGGAGGAGGAATGAGCAGTTCTTC. Its translation: CARRRNEQFF.

For this clonotype: This may arise from a read error, as a much more abundant clone is one base away. V is TRBV12-3 or TRBV12-4 and J is TRBJ2-2; no definite D call. Trimming stripped 3 bases from V and 3 bases from J, with 5 bases between. There are 13 residues in the CDR3. DNA for the CDR3: TGTGCCAGCAGTTTTGCAGACACCGGGGAGCTGTTTTTT. Protein product: CASSFADTGELFF.

This clonotype occurred many times. V gene TRBV5-1 combines with J gene TRBJ2-3, with D possibly being TRBD2 (6 bases). The CDR3 runs 17 residues. The germline V gene encodes CDR1 SGHRS and CDR2 YFSETQ. The V gene lost 1 base and the J gene lost 2 bases, with 17 bases spanning the gap. The CDR3 DNA reads as TGCGCCAGCAGCTTGTGGGGGGAAGGGGCAGTCACAGATACGCAGTATTTT. This gives the protein CASSLWGEGAVTDTQYF.

This clonotype was counted at least ten times. The chain carries TRBV2 and TRBJ2-2, with 7 nucleotides matching TRBD2. The CDR3 extends over 15 amino acids. Unmatched junction bases numbered 10, after V lost 4 bases and J lost 8 bases. The V gene's germline CDR1 is SNHLY and CDR2 FYNNEI. The CDR3 DNA reads as TGTGCCAGCAGTGTCGCCTCCGGGAGGTCTGGGGAGCTGTTTTTT. Translation: CASSVASGRSGELFF.

In this sample, this clonotype turned up many times. This sequence joins TRBV6-2 or TRBV6-3 and TRBJ2-3, with 8 bases aligning to TRBD2. Germline V lookup: CDR1 MNHEY, CDR2 SVGEGT. Trimming at V came to 2 bases and at J to 4 bases, leaving 8 bases not matched to a gene. This CDR3 is 16 amino acids long. CDR3 nucleotide sequence: TGTGCCAGCAGTTACGCGCGGGGGGCGATTCCAGATACGCAGTATTTT. Its protein product is CASSYARGAIPDTQYF.

This clonotype was detected a few times. This chain connects TRBV5-4 to TRBJ2-2, with TRBD2 identical over 10 bases. With V trimmed by 0 bases and J by 1 base, 15 bases remained unmatched. The CDR3 length is 21 residues. Germline V gene data show CDR1 as SGHNT and CDR2 as YYREEE (reference sequence). The CDR3 bases are TGTGCCAGCAGCTTGGGGACTAGCGGAGCGGACCCGGTTTTGAACACCGGGGAGCTGTTTTTT. The encoded protein is CASSLGTSGADPVLNTGELFF.

To note about this clonotype: The junction and the germline gene differ at one end; a read error may be behind it. The chain links TRBV4-3 to TRBJ1-4; TRBD1 might be the D (6 bases). Germline V gene sequence: CDR1 LGHNA, CDR2 YSLEER. The CDR3 is 16 amino acids. CDR3 residues: CASSQDWLQGREKLVF. CDR3 bases: TGCGCCAGCAGCCAAGATTGGCTGCAGGGGCGGGAAAAACTGGTTTTT.

The CDR3: CASSSRLGRETQYF. Here the CDR3 DNA reads TGTGCCAGCAGTTCGAGGTTAGGTCGAGAGACCCAGTACTTC. This rearrangement joins TRBV6-5 to TRBJ2-5; D not certain. Germline values: CDR1 MNHEY, CDR2 SVGAGI. Trimming took 4 bases from V and 4 from J, leaving 13 bases between them. This CDR3 spans 14 amino acids.

This clonotype was observed a handful of times. The rearrangement uses TRBV20-1 and TRBJ1-1, with D uncertain. This CDR3 has 13 amino acids. Germline V lookup: CDR1 DFQATT, CDR2 SNEGSKA (reference sequence). The V end was cut by 2 bases, the J end by 4 bases, with 11 bases between. The CDR3 DNA reads TGCAGTGCTAGACTTATCGGCGGCACTGAAGCTTTCTTT. Translated: CSARLIGGTEAFF.

This clonotype was seen only a few times. The rearrangement links TRBV6-5 to TRBJ2-7; 8 bases map to TRBD1. CDR3 length equals 15 residues. Per germline, CDR1 MNHEY and CDR2 SVGAGI. The junction had 7 bases not matched to a gene; V was cut back by 4 bases and J by 2 bases. The CDR3 sequence: CASSSLRDRPYEQYF. CDR3 coding DNA: TGTGCCAGCAGTTCCCTCCGGGACAGGCCCTACGAGCAGTACTTC.

This clonotype was seen repeatedly, ten times or more. This chain joins TRBV28 and TRBJ2-3; 11 positions match TRBD2. Losses at the gene ends were 5 bases for V and 6 bases for J; bases not matched to a gene: 25. The CDR3 totals 21 residues. Per the germline V gene, CDR1 is MDHEN and CDR2 is SYDVKM. The chain's CDR3 is CASSSRALGRLAGSNGDTQYF. In DNA, the CDR3 is TGTGCCAGCAGTAGCAGGGCGCTAGGACGACTAGCGGGAAGCAACGGCGATACGCAGTATTTT.

This clonotype was counted a few times. J is TRBJ1-1 and V is TRBV28; 8 nucleotides match TRBD1. The ends lost 5 bases at V and 4 bases at J; junction bases unmatched: 6. CDR1 is MDHEN, CDR2 SYDVKM, per germline. The CDR3 extends over 14 amino acids. The CDR3: CASSETGEGTEAFF. DNA for the CDR3: TGTGCCAGCAGTGAGACAGGGGAGGGCACTGAAGCTTTCTTT.

This clonotype has ten or more counts. V usage is TRBV15 and J usage is TRBJ2-6, with D possibly TRBD2 on 5 matching bases. The V end lost 4 bases, the J end lost 3 bases, and 16 bases lay between the germline ends. There are 17 residues in the CDR3. Germline-derived CDR1 and CDR2 are LNHNV and YYDKDF (reference sequence). CDR3 coding DNA: TGTGCCACCAGCACCTCATTTATTGGGAGTGGGGCCAACGTCCTGACTTTC. It is translated as CATSTSFIGSGANVLTF.

This clonotype occurred a few times. V and J are TRBV11-2 and TRBJ2-7, with D perhaps TRBD1 (5 bases). The CDR3 totals 18 residues. CDR1 is SGHAT and CDR2 is FQNNGV in the germline V gene. Trimming took 0 bases from V and 0 from J, leaving 18 bases between them. DNA of the CDR3: TGTGCCAGCAGCTTAGATTCCGTCGTAGACAGCTTCTCCTACGAGCAGTACTTC. It is translated as CASSLDSVVDSFSYEQYF. Filled out from reference TRBV11-2 and TRBJ2-7, the complete variable domain reads EAGVAQSPRYKIIEKRQSVAFWCNPISGHATLYWYQQILGQGPKLLIQFQNNGVVDDSQLPKDRFSAERLKGVDSTLKIQPAKLEDSAVYLCASSLDSVVDSFSYEQYFGPGTRLTVT.

In its sample, this clonotype was seen a few times. CDR3 loop: CASSHPSSGRLTYEQYF. DNA of the CDR3: TGTGCCAGCAGCCACCCCAGTTCGGGGCGCCTTACCTACGAGCAGTACTTC. The V and J genes are TRBV7-6 and TRBJ2-7, with D possibly being TRBD1 or TRBD2 (5 bases each). Germline CDR1 SGHVS, CDR2 FNYEAQ. The CDR3 sequence is 17 residues long. V was cut by 5 bases and J by 2 bases, with 22 bases left in between.

With regard to this clonotype: Just one base apart from a much larger clone, this may be a read error. The CDR3 does not end in the conserved phenylalanine or tryptophan, so this is likely a read error. This chain links TRBV12-3 or TRBV12-4 with TRBJ1-1; D is undetermined. This CDR3 spans 15 amino acids. The V end lost 4 bases, the J end lost 0 bases, and 12 bases lay between the germline ends. The DNA of the CDR3 is TGTGCCAGCAGTTCCTATGAGGGCCTGAACACTGAAGCTTTCCTT. It yields the protein CASSSYEGLNTEAFL.

This clonotype was recorded many times. This chain links TRBV25-1 with TRBJ1-4, with a possible D match to TRBD1 (5 bases). This CDR3 has 11 residues. CDR1 and CDR2 (germline): MGHDK, SYGVNS. V was clipped by 8 bases and J by 10 bases, with 11 bases between them. This chain's CDR3 is CASGWGTKLFF. The CDR3 DNA follows: TGTGCCAGCGGCTGGGGGACAAAACTGTTTTTT.

As regards this clonotype: No conserved phenylalanine or tryptophan ends this CDR3, so it is likely a read error. The chain employs TRBV5-3 and TRBJ2-5, with D possibly TRBD2 on 6 matching bases. TRBV5-3 is an ORF, with its function uncertain. V gave up 8 bases and J gave up 2 bases, with 13 bases separating them. This CDR3 region has 13 residues. This chain's CDR3 is CASSLALQETQYL. The CDR3 DNA reads as TGTGCCAGCAGTCTAGCGCTACAAGAGACCCAGTACCTC.

Remarks on this clonotype: A much larger clone sits a single nucleotide away, making a read error possible. V is TRBV6-1 and J is TRBJ1-2; D call uncertain. The CDR3 covers 15 residues. Germline assignment: CDR1 MNHNS and CDR2 SASEGT. Deletions cut 10 bases from V and 4 bases from J, with 22 bases between. The CDR3 bases are TGTGCCACAAGAAAATCCCTGACGGGGTCCTATGGCTACACCTTC. This codes for CATRKSLTGSYGYTF.

This clonotype showed up many times. The chain employs TRBV6-5 and TRBJ2-7; TRBD2 aligns across 7 bases. V gave up 5 bases and J gave up 4 bases; unmatched junction bases: 11. Germline values: CDR1 MNHEY, CDR2 SVGAGI. This CDR3 has 15 residues. The chain's CDR3 is CASSVGGRASYEQYF. CDR3 DNA sequence: TGTGCCAGCAGTGTGGGGGGGAGGGCCTCTTACGAGCAGTACTTC.